The T cell receptor (beta chain) under discussion was sequenced for a study of cytomegalovirus exposure and HLA in healthy donors. Use of 60 Vbeta and 13 Jbeta primers characterized the PCR. Assay: immunoSEQ multiplex PCR; the TCRdb copy retains only in-frame clones and omits some. The table shows about 120,000 clones, with around 60% occurring only once. Comment on this clone: The antigen is unknown.

Notes on the study in general: Analysis was carried out at a later point, and it linked a missense DCLRE1C variant to TCR beta V- and J-gene trimming. A likely sequencing artifact accounted for one observed cluster of highly shared sequence variants. TRBV6-2, TRBV6-3 and other indistinguishable V segments were excluded.

The CDR3 is made up of 13 amino acids. Germline V CDR1 and CDR2: WSHSY, SAAADI. J lost 2 bases, V lost 6 bases, and 3 bases had no gene match. Whereas donors were nominally healthy upon sampling, unrecorded immune exposures were probable. The gene calls are TRBV10-2 and TRBJ2-5; TRBD2 agrees at 7 bases. Material: PBMCs. The sequence came from a middle-aged woman in good health and CMV-seropositive. CDR3: CASRMGLQETQYF. The CDR3 coding sequence is TGCGCCAGCAGGATGGGACTACAAGAGACCCAGTACTTC.